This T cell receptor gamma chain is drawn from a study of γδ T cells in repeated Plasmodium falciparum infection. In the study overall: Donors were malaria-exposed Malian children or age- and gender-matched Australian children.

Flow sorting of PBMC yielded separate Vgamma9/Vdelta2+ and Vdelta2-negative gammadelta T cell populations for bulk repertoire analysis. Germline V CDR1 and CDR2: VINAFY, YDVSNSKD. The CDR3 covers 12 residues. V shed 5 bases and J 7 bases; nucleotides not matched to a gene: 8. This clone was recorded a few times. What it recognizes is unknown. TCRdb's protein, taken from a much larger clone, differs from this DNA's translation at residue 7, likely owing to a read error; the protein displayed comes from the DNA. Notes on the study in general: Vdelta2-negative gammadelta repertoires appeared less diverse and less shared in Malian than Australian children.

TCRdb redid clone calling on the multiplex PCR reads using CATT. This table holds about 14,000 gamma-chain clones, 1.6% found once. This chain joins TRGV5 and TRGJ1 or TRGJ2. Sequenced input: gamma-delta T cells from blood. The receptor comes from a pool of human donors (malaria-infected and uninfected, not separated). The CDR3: CATWGPLYKKLF. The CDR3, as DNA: TGTGCCACCTGGGGCCCGTTGTATAAGAAACTCTTT.